Given below is one TCR beta chain in context. Its specificity is unknown. A junction boundary mismatches the germline segment, possibly from a read error. The data are from a study of cytomegalovirus exposure and HLA in healthy donors. Study information: According to later analysis, the same platform produced the approximately 130 validation and around 730 first-cohort repertoires.

From germline, CDR1 is SNHLY and CDR2 FYNNEI. The CDR3 runs to 14 residues. Broader study findings: Whilst most TCR sequences proved rare, a subset of public TCRs occurred across many donors.

The assay was immunoSEQ multiplex PCR, and TCRdb's table has in-frame clones only and misses some. The sample yields 200,000 to 300,000 clones, about 90% seen once. This sequence was found in a man younger than 30 in good health and CMV-seropositive. Specimen: PBMCs. The chain is built from TRBV2 and TRBJ2-7, with TRBD1 as a possible D gene (5 bases). The CDR3 sequence is CASRDRGHSDEQYF. The CDR3 region has the DNA TGTGCCAGCCGTGACCGAGGACACAGCGACGAGCAGTACTTC.